The source of this TCR beta chain is a study of T cell changes during pregnancy in multiple sclerosis. Profiled with immunoSEQ multiplex PCR; TCRdb holds only in-frame clones, not every one. The repertoire holds some 100,000 clones, with roughly nine tenths as singletons. This CDR3 spans 14 amino acids. The trim removed 1 base at V and 9 bases at J, leaving 4 bases unmatched. Germline V lookup: CDR1 SGHTA, CDR2 FQGNSA. The source material was peripheral blood, sampled in the second trimester of pregnancy. J is TRBJ2-1 and V is TRBV7-2; 9 bases are shared with TRBD1. This clonotype was obtained from a female donor with multiple sclerosis, enrolled in a pregnancy study. CDR3 loop: CASSLGGQGVEQFF. The CDR3, as DNA: TGTGCCAGCAGCTTAGGGGGACAGGGAGTTGAGCAGTTCTTC.